This TCR beta chain was obtained from a study of regulatory T cells in long-lasting Graves disease. This clonotype was observed many times. The CDR3 is 18 residues long. After removal of 0 bases from V and 0 bases from J, the junction contained 6 bases not matched to a gene. Germline values: CDR1 SGHRS, CDR2 YFSETQ. The time point here: newly diagnosed GD, antithyroid drugs for less than 3 months. TCR sequences were obtained from RNA taken from PBMCs. Collection of peripheral blood (around 10 milliliters) was done using EDTA tubes. Arm-PCR with iRepertoire HTBI primers amplified the CDR3 regions for these TCR beta libraries. TCRdb redid the calling of the multiplex PCR reads with MiXCR, one entry per CDR3 protein. The data show hundreds of thousands of distinct CDR3 sequences, over 15% seen once. This same sample was also part of a study on T cells in Graves' hyperthyroidism and ophthalmopathy. That work states: Diagnoses used clinical symptoms, serum thyroxine and TRAb, thyroid ultrasound and orbital computed tomography. Most thyroid clonotypes expanded above 0.001 were also detected in blood. Ophthalmopathy could be told apart from stable hyperthyroidism with a 13 V-J model.

The genes are TRBV5-1 and TRBJ2-3; 11 bases are a match to TRBD2. The source material was peripheral blood mononuclear cells (PBMCs), sampled at new diagnosis, from a patient treated with antithyroid drugs. The TCR originated in a man aged 35 to 55 with Graves disease. The CDR3 reads CASSLALAGGLSTDTQYF. The CDR3 DNA sequence: TGCGCCAGCAGCTTGGCGCTAGCGGGGGGCCTTAGCACAGATACGCAGTATTTT.